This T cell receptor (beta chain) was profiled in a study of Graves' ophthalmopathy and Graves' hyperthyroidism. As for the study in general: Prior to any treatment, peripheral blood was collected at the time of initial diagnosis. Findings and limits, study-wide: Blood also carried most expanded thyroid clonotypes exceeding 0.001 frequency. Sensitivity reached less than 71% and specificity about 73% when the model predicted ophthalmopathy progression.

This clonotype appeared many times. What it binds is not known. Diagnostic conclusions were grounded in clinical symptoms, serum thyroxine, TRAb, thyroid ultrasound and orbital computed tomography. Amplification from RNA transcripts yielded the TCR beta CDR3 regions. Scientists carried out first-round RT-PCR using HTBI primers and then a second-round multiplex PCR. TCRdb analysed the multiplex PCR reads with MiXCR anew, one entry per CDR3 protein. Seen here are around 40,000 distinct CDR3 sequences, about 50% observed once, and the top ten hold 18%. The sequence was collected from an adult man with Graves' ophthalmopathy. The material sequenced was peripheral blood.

The CDR3 reads CASSTRTGAETQYF. The CDR3 nucleotides are TGCGCCAGCAGCACTAGGACAGGGGCAGAGACCCAGTACTTC. V and J are TRBV5-1 and TRBJ2-5; the match to TRBD1 covers 9 bases. This CDR3 is 14 amino acids long. The germline gives CDR1 SGHRS, CDR2 YFSETQ. Trimming cost V 4 bases and J 4 bases; bases outside gene matches: 5.